The 14 T cell receptor beta chains below all came from one sample that was sequenced in a study of CD8+ T cells in alopecia areata. Following RNA extraction, reverse transcription yielded cDNA that acted as the sequencing template. Clones were sequenced by immunoSEQ multiplex PCR, and TCRdb holds only the in-frame ones, with some missing. The data contain 160,000 or so clones, around 58% of them seen just once; the ten biggest clones take up roughly 17%. Treatment reported: oral pan-JAK inhibitor, 5-10 mg twice daily. Source: CD4+ T cells sorted from blood, taken at approximately week 56, from a patient treated with tofacitinib. These receptor sequences come from a human donor with alopecia areata.

This rearrangement joins TRBV6-5 to TRBJ2-2; 7 bases fit TRBD1. The CDR3 extends over 16 amino acids. The trim removed 4 bases at V and 3 bases at J, leaving 8 bases unmatched. CDR1 and CDR2 (germline): MNHEY, SVGAGI. The CDR3 sequence is CASSSTGAVDTGELFF. CDR3 coding DNA: TGTGCCAGCAGTTCTACAGGGGCAGTGGACACCGGGGAGCTGTTTTTT.

V gene TRBV2 combines with J gene TRBJ2-7, with TRBD1 matching 8 bases. The germline V gene has CDR1 SNHLY and CDR2 FYNNEI. Trimming removed 7 bases from V and 5 bases from J; junction bases left unmatched: 4. CDR3 length: 12 amino acids. CDR3 sequence: CASNSDRDEQYF. CDR3 sequence (DNA): TGTGCCAGCAACTCGGACAGGGACGAGCAGTACTTC.

The chain is built from TRBV2 and TRBJ2-5; D not resolved. The CDR3 has 12 residues. V was trimmed by 8 bases and J by 1 base, leaving 8 bases between them. Germline assignment: CDR1 SNHLY and CDR2 FYNNEI. The CDR3 region is CASHKSQETQYF. CDR3 nucleotides: TGTGCCAGCCACAAGTCCCAAGAGACCCAGTACTTC.

J is TRBJ2-6 and V is TRBV5-6; no firm D call. The CDR3 runs 16 residues. Germline CDR1 is SGHDT and CDR2 is YYEEEE. V dropped 5 bases and J dropped 0 bases, with 12 bases sitting between them. The CDR3 sequence is CASRNPGPSGANVLTF. The CDR3 DNA reads TGTGCCAGCAGAAACCCAGGACCCTCTGGGGCCAACGTCCTGACTTTC.

This rearrangement joins TRBV9 to TRBJ2-7; D not resolved. This CDR3 has 15 amino acids. V was pared by 0 bases and J by 4 bases, with 14 bases between. CDR1 is SGDLS, CDR2 YYNGEE, per germline. The chain's CDR3 is CASSVEAGRGYEQYF. CDR3 DNA sequence: TGTGCCAGCAGCGTAGAGGCCGGTCGTGGGTACGAGCAGTACTTC.

The CDR3 nucleotides are TGTGCCAGCAGTGAATTTGATTCGGACGGAGAGACCCAGTACTTC. Residues: CASSEFDSDGETQYF. V gene TRBV2 combines with J gene TRBJ2-5; D gene ambiguous. This CDR3 is 15 amino acids long. Germline V gives CDR1 SNHLY, CDR2 FYNNEI. V lost 2 bases and J 4 bases, leaving 14 bases between the germline ends.

This chain uses TRBV4-2 with TRBJ2-4; no clear D gene. This CDR3 has 16 residues. Germline V CDR1 and CDR2: LGHNA, YNFKEQ. V lost 0 bases to trimming and J lost 0 bases, with 9 bases between them. Here the CDR3 reads CASSQEGSAAKNIQYF. The CDR3 bases are TGTGCCAGCAGCCAAGAGGGCAGTGCAGCCAAAAACATTCAGTACTTC.

The V call is TRBV4-1, the J call TRBJ2-1; maybe TRBD2 (7 bases). The germline V gene has CDR1 MGHRA and CDR2 YSYEKL. Trimming cost V 0 bases and J 12 bases, with 18 bases left between them. This CDR3 contains 15 residues. This CDR3 is CASSQDSQGRGTQFF. CDR3 nucleotides: TGCGCCAGCAGCCAAGACTCTCAGGGGCGGGGGACGCAGTTCTTC.

This clone was recorded once. The rearrangement links TRBV29-1 to TRBJ2-3; either TRBD1 or TRBD2 may supply D (7 bases each). CDR1 and CDR2 (germline): SQVTM, ANQGSEA. The CDR3 runs 14 residues. V was cut by 8 bases and J by 1 base, with 16 bases left in between. CDR3 sequence reads: CSSGGGTGTDTQYF. CDR3 nucleotide sequence: TGCAGCTCAGGGGGGGGGACAGGCACAGATACGCAGTATTTT.

The sample holds a few counts of this clone. The chain recombines TRBV7-9 with TRBJ2-3; D gene unclear. V lost 10 bases and J 2 bases, leaving 10 bases between the germline ends. The CDR3 length is 12 residues. Germline lookup yields CDR1 SEHNR and CDR2 FQNEAQ (reference sequence). CDR3 loop: CATAYPTDTQYF. CDR3 coding DNA: TGTGCCACCGCCTACCCCACAGATACGCAGTATTTT.

This clone was seen a few times. Other DNA sequences in the sample encode the same CDR3. The chain employs TRBV15 and TRBJ2-5, with D tentatively TRBD1 (6 bases). CDR3 length equals 15 residues. CDR1 and CDR2 from the germline V gene are LNHNV and YYDKDF (reference sequence). Trimming shortened V by 0 bases and J by 2 bases, and 10 bases separated the two germline ends. The CDR3 DNA reads as TGTGCCACCAGCAGAGACAGGGGTGGTCAAGAGACCCAGTACTTC. It is translated as CATSRDRGGQETQYF.

Only a few counts were recorded for this clone. The chain links TRBV28 to TRBJ2-7; the match to TRBD1 covers 10 bases. The length of the CDR3 is 15 residues. V shed 6 bases, J shed 6 bases, and the junction held 11 bases outside the gene matches. The germline V gene encodes CDR1 MDHEN and CDR2 SYDVKM. Here the CDR3 reads CASSPWGDRGGEQYF. DNA for the CDR3: TGTGCCAGCAGCCCTTGGGGGGACAGGGGTGGCGAGCAGTACTTC.

V and J are TRBV15 and TRBJ2-5, with no clear D. The CDR3 totals 14 residues. Germline V gives CDR1 LNHNV, CDR2 YYDKDF (reference sequence). Trimming took off 2 bases at V and 2 bases at J, with 9 bases between the two ends. The CDR3 DNA reads TGTGCCACCAGCAGAACATTAAGGCAAGAGACCCAGTACTTC. Protein: CATSRTLRQETQYF.

Only a few counts were recorded for this clone. The chain carries TRBV15 and TRBJ1-3, with D hard to call. With 4 bases removed from V and 2 bases from J, the gap between germline ends came to 18 bases. CDR3 length: 17 residues. CDR1 LNHNV and CDR2 YYDKDF come from the germline V gene (reference sequence). This chain's CDR3 is CATSKGYFGGTGNTIYF. CDR3 sequence (DNA): TGTGCCACCAGCAAAGGGTATTTTGGAGGGACTGGAAACACCATATATTTT.